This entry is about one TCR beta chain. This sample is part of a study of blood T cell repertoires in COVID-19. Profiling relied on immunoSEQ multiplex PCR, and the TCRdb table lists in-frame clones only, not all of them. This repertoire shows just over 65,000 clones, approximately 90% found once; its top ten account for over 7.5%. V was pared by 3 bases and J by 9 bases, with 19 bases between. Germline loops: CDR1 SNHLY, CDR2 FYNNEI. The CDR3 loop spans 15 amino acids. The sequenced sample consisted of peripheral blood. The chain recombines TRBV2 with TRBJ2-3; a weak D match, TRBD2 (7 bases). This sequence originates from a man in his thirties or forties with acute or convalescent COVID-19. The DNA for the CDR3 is TGTGCCAGCAGTGACGGGGGGACACAAGCCCCAACGCAGTATTTT. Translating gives CASSDGGTQAPTQYF.